This T cell receptor (beta chain) comes out of a study of CD8+CD57+ T cells in acquired aplastic anemia. Whole-study context: Sorted CD4+ and CD8+ cell DNA averaged roughly 3 ug. On average, healthy donors gave around 10 million reads for CD4+ cells. Whole-study results and caveats: Sharing between patients and controls was observed for about 27 CD8+ CDR3 sequences. Between the patient and control groups, CD8+ Simpson's diversity did not differ significantly.

This clonotype was detected many times. The target antigen is unknown. The CDR3 is 14 amino acids. The V segment lost 4 bases and the J segment 5 bases; nucleotides outside the gene matches: 7. Germline loops: CDR1 SGHRS, CDR2 YFSETQ. Investigators profiled TCR beta VDJ and CDR3 from genomic DNA template. TCRdb analysed the reads with MiXCR anew, one entry per CDR3 protein. The sample lists roughly 64,000 distinct CDR3 sequences; 50% to 70% were seen once. This chain connects TRBV5-1 to TRBJ1-1; 8 nucleotides agree with TRBD1. The material sequenced was sorted CD4+, CD8+, or CD8+CD57+ T cells (not recorded which) from PBMCs. This TCR came from a human donor in good health, serving as a control. The DNA of the CDR3 is TGCGCCAGCAGCCCTACGACAGGGGAGACTGAAGCTTTCTTT. Its protein product is CASSPTTGETEAFF.